Listed here are 18 T cell receptor beta chains from one sample, sequenced in a study of identical twins. From the 5' RACE reads, TCRdb called clonotypes with MiXCR, one entry per CDR3 protein. There are 500,000 to 650,000 distinct CDR3 sequences in the sample; around 7.5% occur only once, and 1.5% to 2% lies in the top ten. A further study also used this sample, focusing on yellow fever vaccine responses in identical twins.

The sequencing input was PBMCs. These receptor sequences come from a woman between 18 and 30 years old in good health.

This clonotype was observed a handful of times. The CDR3 protein is CASSEALAGNSYEQYV. CDR3 nucleotides: TGTGCCAGCAGTGAAGCCTTAGCGGGGAACTCCTACGAGCAGTACGTC. The V and J genes are TRBV6-1 and TRBJ2-7; 8 bases align to TRBD2. V shed 0 bases and J 0 bases; nucleotides not matched to a gene: 4. The germline V gene has CDR1 MNHNS and CDR2 SASEGT. The CDR3 covers 16 residues.

The table lists this clonotype with a few counts. The chain links TRBV28 to TRBJ2-7; possibly TRBD1 or TRBD2 for D (5 bases each). The CDR3 is 12 amino acids. V was pared by 10 bases and J by 5 bases, with 15 bases between. Germline V gene data show CDR1 as MDHEN and CDR2 as SYDVKM. The CDR3 coding sequence is TGTGCCACCTCTGGGGACGTGAACGAGCAGTACGTC. Translation: CATSGDVNEQYV.

The chain joins TRBV20-1 to TRBJ2-7; a possible D gene is TRBD1 (6 bases). Trimming cost V 3 bases and J 3 bases, with 12 bases left between them. The length of the CDR3 is 13 residues. Germline values: CDR1 DFQATT, CDR2 SNEGSKA (reference sequence). The CDR3 sequence is CSARGGQNYEQYF. As DNA, the CDR3 is TGCAGTGCTAGGGGTGGACAGAACTACGAGCAGTACTTC.

The sample holds a few counts of this clonotype. V gene TRBV2 combines with J gene TRBJ1-4, with D possibly matching TRBD1 (5 bases). The CDR3 is made up of 13 amino acids. The V end was cut by 1 base, the J end by 14 bases, with 14 bases between. The germline V gene encodes CDR1 SNHLY and CDR2 FYNNEI. In DNA, the CDR3 is TGTGCCAGCAGTGAAGAGACTGGGGGGGTCCTGTTTTTT. Protein: CASSEETGGVLFF.

The CDR3 loop reads CASMRYNVLTF. The CDR3 DNA reads as TGTGCCAGCATGCGGTACAACGTCCTGACTTTC. The chain employs TRBV19 and TRBJ2-6; D unresolved. V was cut by 9 bases and J by 9 bases, with 9 bases left in between. The germline V gene encodes CDR1 LNHDA and CDR2 SQIVND (reference sequence). The CDR3 loop spans 11 amino acids.

This chain links TRBV20-1 with TRBJ1-6; 7 bases fit TRBD1. The V gene's germline CDR1 is DFQATT and CDR2 SNEGSKA (reference sequence). V was pared by 6 bases and J by 3 bases, with 2 bases of the junction left unmatched. The CDR3 has 13 amino acids. CDR3 nucleotide sequence: TGCAGTGCCGGACAGGTCTATAATTCACCCCTCCACTTT. It translates to CSAGQVYNSPLHF.

This clonotype was counted only a few times. The chain joins TRBV2 to TRBJ2-3, with D possibly TRBD2 on 6 matching bases. Germline V gene data show CDR1 as SNHLY and CDR2 as FYNNEI. V was cut by 4 bases and J by 2 bases, with 13 bases left in between. The CDR3 is made up of 15 amino acids. The CDR3 nucleotides are TGTGCCAGCAGTGGGGACTCGCCTAACACAGATACGCAGTATTTT. It specifies CASSGDSPNTDTQYF.

The chain carries TRBV5-1 and TRBJ2-3; maybe TRBD2 (7 bases). CDR1 and CDR2 from the germline V gene are SGHRS and YFSETQ. This CDR3 region has 15 residues. Trimming shortened V by 4 bases and J by 4 bases, and 16 bases separated the two germline ends. CDR3 amino acids: CASSPEGGAPDTQYF. CDR3 DNA sequence: TGCGCCAGCAGCCCAGAGGGGGGGGCCCCAGATACGCAGTATTTT.

This clonotype was observed a handful of times. This sequence joins TRBV6-1 and TRBJ2-2; the match to TRBD2 covers 9 bases. V lost 2 bases and J lost 0; bases outside the gene matches: 10. Per the germline V gene, CDR1 is MNHNS and CDR2 is SASEGT. The CDR3 is made up of 19 amino acids. The CDR3 reads CASSEWGALAGPNTGELFF. CDR3 nucleotide sequence: TGTGCCAGCAGTGAATGGGGTGCTCTAGCGGGACCGAACACCGGGGAGCTGTTTTTT.

V and J are TRBV7-6 and TRBJ1-6; D gene unclear. The germline gives CDR1 SGHVS, CDR2 FNYEAQ. This CDR3 comprises 15 residues. Between the trimmed V and J ends, which lost 1 base and 5 bases, there was a span of 9 bases. CDR3 protein: CASSLGRRDNSPLHF. In DNA form, the CDR3 reads TGTGCCAGCAGCTTAGGGCGGAGGGATAATTCACCCCTCCACTTT.

The chain combines TRBV7-9 with TRBJ2-7; no clear D gene. The CDR3 runs 15 residues. Germline V gives CDR1 SEHNR, CDR2 FQNEAQ (reference sequence). V lost 0 bases, J lost 0 bases, and 9 bases lay in between. The CDR3 DNA is TGTGCCAGCAGCTTAGCGCAGGCTGGCTCCTACGAGCAGTACTTC. Translation gives CASSLAQAGSYEQYF.

This clonotype was picked up many times. J is TRBJ2-7 and V is TRBV5-1, with a weak D call TRBD1 (5 bases). V lost 0 bases to trimming and J lost 3 bases, with 7 bases between them. Per germline, CDR1 SGHRS and CDR2 YFSETQ. The CDR3 loop spans 13 amino acids. CDR3 nucleotide sequence: TGCGCCAGCAGCTTGGACAGGCACTACGAGCAGTACTTC. Translated, it gives CASSLDRHYEQYF.

The chain carries TRBV24-1 and TRBJ2-6; D gene ambiguous. The CDR3 spans 17 residues. The V and J ends lost 3 bases and 2 bases respectively, with 13 bases between them. Germline CDR1 and CDR2: KGHDR and SFDVKD. The CDR3 is CATSDRANSPGANVLTF. The CDR3 nucleotides read TGTGCCACCAGTGATAGGGCGAACTCCCCTGGGGCCAACGTCCTGACTTTC.

This clonotype was seen more than once but under ten times. This rearrangement joins TRBV24-1 to TRBJ2-2; perhaps TRBD2 as D (6 bases). Germline CDR1 and CDR2: KGHDR and SFDVKD. Trimming pared 7 bases from V and 4 bases from J, leaving 15 bases between. CDR3 length equals 15 residues. CDR3 sequence reads: CATRPGGSGTGELFF. CDR3 coding DNA: TGTGCCACCAGGCCCGGGGGATCGGGCACCGGGGAGCTGTTTTTT.

The chain joins TRBV4-1 to TRBJ2-3, with 9 bases aligning to TRBD2. Germline lookup yields CDR1 MGHRA and CDR2 YSYEKL. This CDR3 spans 14 amino acids. With V trimmed by 0 bases and J by 10 bases, 5 bases remained unmatched. The DNA of the CDR3 is TGCGCCAGCAGCCAAGAAGAACAGCGGGGGGCGCAGTATTTT. Amino acids: CASSQEEQRGAQYF.

This clonotype was picked up many times. The rearrangement uses TRBV14 and TRBJ2-6; D remains ambiguous. The CDR3 covers 18 residues. The germline gives CDR1 SGHDN, CDR2 FVKESK. The ends were cut back, 0 bases at V and 2 bases at J, with 14 bases in the middle. CDR3 nucleotide sequence: TGTGCCAGCAGCCAAGATAGTCGAATTTCCCCTGGGGCCAACGTCCTGACTTTC. Its protein is CASSQDSRISPGANVLTF.

This chain connects TRBV12-3 or TRBV12-4 to TRBJ2-2; possibly TRBD2 for D (6 bases). V shed 6 bases and J shed 1 base, with 24 bases lying between them. CDR3 length: 19 residues. The CDR3 loop reads CASSHSGGGLIRNTGELFF. In DNA, the CDR3 is TGTGCCAGCAGCCACAGTGGAGGAGGGCTAATACGGAACACCGGGGAGCTGTTTTTT.

This clonotype occurred a few times. The chain employs TRBV6-2 or TRBV6-3 and TRBJ2-1; D possibly corresponds to TRBD2 (6 bases). CDR3 length: 13 residues. CDR1 is MNHEY, CDR2 SVGEGT, per germline. V lost 7 bases to trimming and J lost 4 bases, with 11 bases between them. CDR3 residues: CASNRDLYNEQFF. CDR3 sequence (DNA): TGTGCCAGCAATCGGGACTTATACAATGAGCAGTTCTTC.